The present T cell receptor (beta chain) was sequenced within a study of blood T cells in healthy people across ages. Across the study: Capture by template switching was about one barcoded beta molecule per two T cells.

V lost 3 bases, J lost 6 bases, and 16 bases lay in between. CDR3 length: 14 amino acids. The germline V gene has CDR1 DFQATT and CDR2 SNEGSKA (reference sequence). Primers used in a second PCR of roughly 7 to 12 cycles were a sample-barcoded 5' primer and a J-beta primer mix. Any given sample supplied a minimum of 2.5 million CDR3-containing paired-end reads. TCRdb analysed the 5' RACE reads with MiXCR anew, one entry per CDR3 protein. Among approximately 800,000 distinct CDR3 sequences listed, roughly three fifths were seen once. Points from the study as a whole: No one knew whether donors had CMV, which possibly confounded expanded clonotype changes. In older individuals, TCR beta diversity per million T cells was lower, falling roughly linearly with age.

Points on this clonotype: Antigen unknown.

The rearrangement uses TRBV20-1 and TRBJ2-3; TRBD2 is a possible D gene (6 bases). The receptor was derived from a man aged 40-55 years in good health. Input material: blood. This CDR3 is CSARAQAGYDTQYF. In nucleotides, the CDR3 is TGCAGTGCTAGGGCCCAGGCGGGGTATGATACGCAGTATTTT.